This T cell receptor beta chain was recorded in a study of blood T cell repertoires in COVID-19. Study details: Sample material is recorded as cDNA or gDNA derived from T cells, B-cell-depleted T cells, or PBMCs.

Germline trimming cut 0 bases from V and 5 bases from J; bases unmatched to any gene: 4. CDR1 is SGHRS, CDR2 YFSETQ, per germline. The CDR3 sequence is 15 residues long. Enrolled through a virtual design, the participants were between roughly 18 and 90 years of age and came from fewer than 30 US areas. Under the authors' procedure: By means of reference gene primer amplification, nucleated cell counts were estimated. Data came from immunoSEQ multiplex PCR; TCRdb stores just in-frame clones and leaves some out. V and J calls and clone size are given by that table; D and trimming were obtained from the DNA. Among around 450,000 clones listed, less than 95% were seen once.

The sample consisted of PBMCs or T cells enriched from blood (not recorded which). The source is a man aged 18-30 years who had recovered from COVID-19. This chain connects TRBV5-1 to TRBJ1-4, with 7 bases matching TRBD1. In DNA form, the CDR3 reads TGCGCCAGCAGCTTGGGGACAGGATCAAATGAAAAACTGTTTTTT. Residues: CASSLGTGSNEKLFF.